Below, one TCR beta chain is given with its context. Profiled with immunoSEQ multiplex PCR; TCRdb holds only in-frame clones, not every one. The top ten clones hold approximately 5% of a sample with approximately 60,000 clones, 80% to 90% of them seen once. These data originate in a study of T cell changes during pregnancy in multiple sclerosis. The germline V gene has CDR1 SNHLY and CDR2 FYNNEI. The length of the CDR3 is 14 residues. Trimming shortened V by 5 bases and J by 3 bases, and 11 bases separated the two germline ends. The clonotype comes from a human donor whose cells served as feeder cells for cultures in a pregnancy study. This chain uses TRBV2 with TRBJ1-5; no clear D. Sequenced: peripheral blood from another person, used as feeder cells. Here the CDR3 DNA reads TGTGCCAGCAGTATGCAGGACCTCAATCAGCCCCAGCATTTT. Its translation is CASSMQDLNQPQHF.